The 24 T cell receptor beta chains below were found in one sample sequenced in a study of blood T cell repertoires in COVID-19. Sequencing used immunoSEQ multiplex PCR; TCRdb keeps in-frame clones, though not all of them. The sample holds over 200,000 clones, 88% seen once. Sequencing input: peripheral blood. The origin of the receptors is a man aged 35-49 years with acute or convalescent COVID-19.

The V call is TRBV27, the J call TRBJ1-1; 10 bases agree with TRBD1. The V gene's germline CDR1 is MNHEY and CDR2 SMNVEV (reference sequence). The CDR3 has 13 residues. The junction had 3 bases not matched to a gene; V was cut back by 10 bases and J by 1 base. CDR3 amino acids: CATRTGGNTEAFF. The CDR3 DNA follows: TGTGCCACCCGGACAGGGGGGAACACTGAAGCTTTCTTT.

This clone appeared a single time. The chain employs TRBV19 and TRBJ2-1, with a possible D match to TRBD1 (5 bases). The CDR3 extends over 13 amino acids. Trimming pared 5 bases from V and 8 bases from J, leaving 13 bases between. CDR1 LNHDA and CDR2 SQIVND come from the germline V gene (reference sequence). The CDR3 DNA reads TGTGCCAGTAGTTACCTAAAAGGGGATGAGCAGTTCTTC. Translation gives CASSYLKGDEQFF.

This clone has a single count. The chain employs TRBV11-2 and TRBJ1-5; tentatively, D is TRBD1 (5 bases). In germline, CDR1 is SGHAT, CDR2 FQNNGV. This CDR3 spans 15 amino acids. Trimming pared 5 bases from V and 4 bases from J, leaving 15 bases between. CDR3 amino acids: CASSPGSGVNQPQHF. The DNA of the CDR3 is TGTGCCAGCAGCCCTGGCTCGGGGGTTAATCAGCCCCAGCATTTT.

This clone appeared once. The V call is TRBV6-1, the J call TRBJ2-5; D gene uncertain. CDR3 size: 13 residues. V was clipped by 3 bases and J by 0 bases, with 5 bases between them. Per the germline V gene, CDR1 is MNHNS and CDR2 is SASEGT. The CDR3 DNA sequence: TGTGCCAGCAGTGACAGGTACCAAGAGACCCAGTACTTC. Protein sequence: CASSDRYQETQYF.

The V gene is TRBV18, the J gene TRBJ2-7, with D hard to call. The CDR3 loop spans 12 amino acids. Trimming removed 1 base from V and 3 bases from J, with 4 bases in between. Germline-derived CDR1 and CDR2 are KGHSH and LQKENI. Here the CDR3 DNA reads TGTGCCAGCTCACCACGAGACTACGAGCAGTACTTC. Protein: CASSPRDYEQYF. Full variable domain (rest looked up from reference TRBV18 and TRBJ2-7): NAGVMQNPRHLVRRRGQEARLRCSPMKGHSHVYWYRQLPEEGLKFMVYLQKENIIDESGMPKERFSAEFPKEGPSILRIQQVVRGDSAAYFCASSPRDYEQYFGPGTRLTVT.

V usage is TRBV5-5 and J usage is TRBJ2-7, with TRBD1 matching over 9 bases. Germline CDR1 is SGHKS and CDR2 is YYEKEE (reference sequence). Trimming cost V 1 base and J 2 bases; bases outside gene matches: 1. This CDR3 comprises 14 residues. CDR3: CASSLWTGAYEQYF. CDR3 sequence (DNA): TGTGCCAGCAGCTTGTGGACAGGGGCCTACGAGCAGTACTTC. The variable domain in full, completed from reference TRBV5-5 and TRBJ2-7, reads DAGVTQSPTHLIKTRGQQVTLRCSPISGHKSVSWYQQVLGQGPQFIFQYYEKEERGRGNFPDRFSARQFPNYSSELNVNALLLGDSALYLCASSLWTGAYEQYFGPGTRLTVT.

This chain links TRBV28 with TRBJ1-3, with a tentative D call TRBD1 (6 bases). The length of the CDR3 is 16 residues. The germline CDR1 and CDR2 sequences are MDHEN and SYDVKM. V was cut by 6 bases and J by 4 bases, with 19 bases left in between. This CDR3 is CASSPPRPGAGNTIYF. CDR3 nucleotides: TGTGCCAGCAGCCCCCCGCGGCCAGGGGCCGGAAACACCATATATTTT.

The genes are TRBV29-1 and TRBJ2-7; TRBD1 is a possible D gene (6 bases). Germline V lookup: CDR1 SQVTM, CDR2 ANQGSEA. Trimming pared 4 bases from V and 5 bases from J, leaving 15 bases between. The CDR3 is made up of 13 amino acids. In nucleotides, the CDR3 is TGCAGCGTTGTCCCGGGACAACCCAACGAGCAGTACTTC. Translation gives CSVVPGQPNEQYF.

This chain joins TRBV3-1 (or the pseudogene TRBV3-2) and TRBJ2-2; 8 nucleotides agree with TRBD2. In germline, CDR1 is LGHDT, CDR2 YNNKEL (reference sequence). The CDR3 extends over 16 amino acids. Trimming cost V 6 bases and J 2 bases; bases outside gene matches: 8. In DNA form, the CDR3 reads TGTGCCAGCAGACCAGGACTAGCAAAAAACACCGGGGAGCTGTTTTTT. This sequence encodes CASRPGLAKNTGELFF.

The V gene is TRBV28, the J gene TRBJ2-7; 7 bases align to TRBD2. V gave up 6 bases and J gave up 0 bases; unmatched junction bases: 5. The CDR3 length is 14 residues. The germline V gene encodes CDR1 MDHEN and CDR2 SYDVKM. The CDR3 DNA reads as TGTGCCAGCAGGACCGGGGGGAGCTCCTACGAGCAGTACTTC. Protein product: CASRTGGSSYEQYF.

The chain carries TRBV7-2 and TRBJ2-2; the match to TRBD2 covers 8 bases. The CDR3 is made up of 14 amino acids. Germline V lookup: CDR1 SGHTA, CDR2 FQGNSA. Unmatched junction bases numbered 4, after V lost 7 bases and J lost 3 bases. The CDR3 is CASTGRADTGELFF. The CDR3 bases are TGTGCCAGCACCGGGAGGGCGGACACCGGGGAGCTGTTTTTT.

This chain uses TRBV6-5 with TRBJ1-1; tentative D call: TRBD1 (5 bases). Between the trimmed V and J ends, which lost 0 bases and 7 bases, there was a span of 12 bases. This CDR3 is 14 amino acids long. Germline V gene data show CDR1 as MNHEY and CDR2 as SVGAGI. The CDR3 bases are TGTGCCAGCAGTTACTCGAGGTATCAGGGTGAAGCTTTCTTT. Protein sequence: CASSYSRYQGEAFF.

The gene calls are TRBV6-4 and TRBJ2-3; a possible D gene is TRBD1 (5 bases). V lost 3 bases and J lost 2, with 9 bases in between. The CDR3 length is 14 residues. CDR1 is MRHNA, CDR2 SNTAGT, per germline. The CDR3 nucleotides read TGTGCCAGCAGTGAAGGTGGGGCCACAGATACGCAGTATTTT. Translated, it gives CASSEGGATDTQYF.

The rearrangement joins TRBV25-1 to TRBJ2-5; 7 positions match TRBD2. The CDR3 extends over 14 amino acids. Germline loops: CDR1 MGHDK, CDR2 SYGVNS. V dropped 1 base and J dropped 2; count of bases not matched to a gene: 1. The DNA for the CDR3 is TGTGCCAGCAGTGAATGGGAGGGACAAGAGACCCAGTACTTC. It codes for CASSEWEGQETQYF.

This chain connects TRBV19 to TRBJ2-4; 7 positions match TRBD2. Germline loops: CDR1 LNHDA, CDR2 SQIVND (reference sequence). V shed 7 bases and J 3 bases; nucleotides not matched to a gene: 15. The CDR3 totals 17 residues. For the CDR3, the DNA is TGTGCCAGTACGGGAGGAATTGGACAAGTAGGCAAAAACATTCAGTACTTC. Translation: CASTGGIGQVGKNIQYF.

The chain employs TRBV28 and TRBJ2-1; TRBD2 is a possible D gene (6 bases). The CDR3 consists of 16 residues. Germline V gene data show CDR1 as MDHEN and CDR2 as SYDVKM. The V and J ends lost 6 bases and 9 bases respectively, with 24 bases between them. The CDR3 DNA reads TGTGCCAGCAGCTCCCCGGGTCGCGGGACTGCCACTGAGCAGTTCTTC. Its translation: CASSSPGRGTATEQFF.

J is TRBJ1-4 and V is TRBV5-1; tentatively, D is TRBD1 (6 bases). The germline V and J ends were trimmed by 2 bases and 3 bases, with 17 bases remaining between them. This CDR3 is built from 17 residues. Germline V gene lookup returns CDR1 SGHRS and CDR2 YFSETQ. The CDR3: CASSLSRAGAANEKLFF. CDR3 DNA sequence: TGCGCCAGCAGCTTATCCCGAGCAGGGGCGGCTAATGAAAAACTGTTTTTT.

This sequence joins TRBV19 and TRBJ2-7; 8 bases agree with TRBD1. The V and J ends lost 3 bases and 0 bases, in that order; junction bases with no gene match: 4. The CDR3 has 15 residues. CDR1 and CDR2 (germline): LNHDA, SQIVND (reference sequence). The CDR3 loop reads CASSIAGQASYEQYF. The CDR3, as DNA: TGTGCCAGTAGTATCGCGGGACAGGCCTCCTACGAGCAGTACTTC.

The gene calls are TRBV5-1 and TRBJ1-5; no definite D call. Germline CDR1 reads SGHRS; CDR2 reads YFSETQ. The length of the CDR3 is 13 residues. Trimming took off 8 bases at V and 4 bases at J, with 13 bases between the two ends. The CDR3 DNA reads as TGCGCCAGTGCCCCAGGCCCGAATCAGCCCCAGCATTTT. Translated: CASAPGPNQPQHF. The entire variable domain, with the rest obtained from reference TRBV5-1 and TRBJ1-5, is as follows: KAGVTQTPRYLIKTRGQQVTLSCSPISGHRSVSWYQQTPGQGLQFLFEYFSETQRNKGNFPGRFSGRQFSNSRSEMNVSTLELGDSALYLCASAPGPNQPQHFGDGTRLSIL.

The chain couples TRBV7-2 to TRBJ1-5, with a weak D call TRBD1 (5 bases). Trimming stripped 5 bases from V and 5 bases from J, with 19 bases between. This CDR3 has 16 amino acids. CDR1 SGHTA and CDR2 FQGNSA come from the germline V gene. CDR3 protein: CASSVSGSTGDQPQHF. The CDR3 DNA follows: TGTGCCAGCAGCGTTAGCGGTTCAACAGGAGATCAGCCCCAGCATTTT.

Worth noting for this clone: Additional DNA sequences in this sample encode the identical CDR3. The chain uses TRBV28 and TRBJ1-4; D may be TRBD1 (6 bases). Trimming pared 3 bases from V and 6 bases from J, leaving 11 bases between. The CDR3 is 14 amino acids. Germline lookup yields CDR1 MDHEN and CDR2 SYDVKM. This CDR3 reads CASSLGQGYEKLFF. In DNA form, the CDR3 reads TGTGCCAGCAGTTTGGGGCAGGGGTATGAAAAACTGTTTTTT.

The V and J genes are TRBV14 and TRBJ1-2, with a weak D call TRBD1 (5 bases). Deletions cut 3 bases from V and 8 bases from J, with 13 bases between. The CDR3 covers 13 residues. Germline CDR1 reads SGHDN; CDR2 reads FVKESK. CDR3 DNA: TGTGCCAGCAGCCAGGGGGGGACCTGGGGCTACACCTTC. Encoded protein: CASSQGGTWGYTF.

Comment on this clone: A junction boundary mismatches the germline segment, possibly from a read error. The chain is built from TRBV7-9 and TRBJ2-7; 8 bases fit TRBD1. Germline CDR1 SEHNR, CDR2 FQNEAQ (reference sequence). This CDR3 has 15 residues. CDR3 sequence (DNA): TGTGCCAGCAGGTTAGGGGGAGGACAGGGATACGAGCAGTACTTC. It is translated as CASRLGGGQGYEQYF.

This clone was seen only once. The chain couples TRBV2 to TRBJ2-7, with D possibly matching TRBD2 (5 bases). Germline V gene sequence: CDR1 SNHLY, CDR2 FYNNEI. The CDR3 totals 15 residues. Trimming stripped 7 bases from V and 0 bases from J, with 16 bases between. The CDR3 is CASTRGPLISYEQYF. Written as DNA, the CDR3 is TGTGCCAGCACAAGAGGGCCACTTATCTCCTACGAGCAGTACTTC.